The clone carrying this T cell receptor (beta chain) was observed once. A junction end diverges from the germline sequence, so it may reflect a read error. Via MiXCR, TCRdb re-called the PCR reads, giving one row per CDR3 protein. The sample contains approximately 680,000 distinct CDR3 sequences, roughly 27% of which appear only once. This entry is derived from a study of molecular identifiers for immune sequencing clone quantification. Study background: In the replicates, RNA derived from around 20,000 or 99,000 naive CD8 cells was divided into five parts, and four were sequenced.

This CDR3 contains 15 residues. From germline, CDR1 is SGHRS and CDR2 YFSETQ. This TCR was sampled from a human donor in good health. Some libraries in this study had Jurkat cell RNA spiked in. The V call is TRBV5-1, the J call TRBJ1-4, with 9 bases that match TRBD1. Sequencing was done on a sample of naive CD8+ T cells from blood, with Jurkat cell RNA spiked in. Subset defined: FACS-sorted CD8+CD4-CCR7+CD45RA+ naive T cells. The CDR3 sequence: CASSWGRTGDEKLSF. In DNA form, the CDR3 reads TGCGCCAGCAGCTGGGGTCGGACAGGGGACGAAAAACTGTCTTTT.